A single T cell receptor beta chain is shown here with its context. The antigen is unknown. These data are taken from a study of T cell responses to AZD1222 COVID-19 vaccine. The wider study: Recipients boosted at about 4 weeks or about 12 weeks are pooled.

Study outcomes and limitations: Two AZD1222 administrations were followed by greater Spike-specific TCR breadth and depth. Most donors were white British, females outnumbered males, and clonal diversity was possibly underestimated.

Sequencing was performed with immunoSEQ multiplex PCR; in TCRdb, only in-frame clones are kept and a portion is missing. The sample includes 95,000 to 150,000 clones, roughly 91% of them seen just once. CDR3 length: 13 residues. V lost 5 bases and J lost 4, with 9 bases in between. Germline CDR1 is LGHNA and CDR2 is YNFKEQ. Sequenced here: peripheral blood, sampled on day 0 of AZD1222 vaccination. The rearrangement uses TRBV4-2 and TRBJ2-1; a weak D match, TRBD2 (5 bases). The clonotype was recovered from an adult in good health. CDR3 bases: TGTGCCAGCAGCTCCGACTATTACAATGAGCAGTTCTTC. Translating gives CASSSDYYNEQFF.